The entry below describes one T cell receptor (beta chain). This clonotype showed up just a few times. This clone's antigen is unknown. No base qualities exist here, and no much larger clone lies one base off it. Per the publication, the time point label means: patch test 3, about 24 weeks after DPC sensitization. Taken with the paper, the label for treatment or condition translates to: therapeutic diphenylcyclopropenone sensitization with weekly scalp DPC. At every patch-test visit, the blood draw took place before the patch test was put on. Eligible patients were aged 18 to 70, diagnosed with alopecia, deemed suitable for DPC therapy, and excluded if pregnant. Total RNA was extracted from unfractionated whole blood that had been collected in Tempus Blood RNA tubes. This sample stems from a study of human T cells and chemical hapten exposure (dated by TCRdb to about 2021). Study-wide context: For sensitization, 2% DPC in acetone was applied to a 2 cm by 2 cm area of upper inner arm skin. Most of the patients in the cohort were female, and the cohort covered alopecia areata with under or over 50% scalp involvement, alopecia totalis and alopecia universalis. Peripheral blood TCR repertoire changes were tracked in vivo in alopecia patients during primary and secondary sensitization to the hapten diphenylcyclopropenone (DPC). Patients additionally received weekly therapeutic DPC doses to the scalp throughout the roughly 24-week study period. The libraries were sequenced as a pool, and the TCR yield per sample differed mostly because of small variations in library volumes within the pool. Around 29 alopecia patients provided blood for TCR sequencing at one to four time points (pre-sensitization, 2, 6 and 24 weeks). Patch testing was done on the upper back using Finn chambers containing 0.01% DPC, and results were scored after 6 days according to International Contact Dermatitis Research Group standards. Blood samples were taken from patients before sensitization (week 0) and then at 2, 6 and about 24 weeks after DPC sensitization.

The study at large found these results: Repeated subsampling changed both the strength of the expansion versus patch-test correlation and the threshold at which that correlation became significant. DPC sensitization did not change how many TCRs were above 1 in 1000 frequency, and no evidence was found of alterations in global repertoire structure. Significantly more large CDR3 similarity clusters were formed by expanded TCRs than by pre-sensitization or healthy control sets, consistent with antigen-driven responses. A positive correlation was found between the number of PT1 expanded TCRs and patch test score, with significance reached at thresholds 8, 16 and 32 but not 4. Because every patient had alopecia, a presumed autoimmune disease, the patients' immune response might differ from that of healthy individuals.

Libraries were constructed by RACE. Sequencing was carried out with a NextSeq 500. Library preparation attached unique molecular identifiers to individual cDNA molecules for quantitative, reproducible TCR counting. For every blood RNA sample, sequencing covered both the TCR alpha and TCR beta chains. Per the authors' processing: Samples had a median of around 92,000 TCRs, with a range from about 23,224 to 750,000. The Decombinator software suite was used to annotate the V, J and CDR3 of the TCR reads. For PS versus PT1 abundance plots, all samples were subsampled to the same number of TCRs (28,000). Expanded TCRs were defined as absent before sensitization and observed at least eight times at the 2-week time point. TCRdb's own reprocessing of the public reads used fastp at Q25 and MiXCR and kept productive beta chains. All rows with the same CDR3 protein become a single entry with the most common DNA and genes. TCRdb, not the original authors, processed these V and J calls. This sample gives approximately 110,000 distinct CDR3 sequences in total; around 34% of them show up just once. The ten largest clones represent more than 2.5% of the sample.

The source is a middle-aged man with alopecia areata. Some clones in this sample may be carry-over from other donors' samples. The sample consisted of whole blood, taken in connection with sensitization to the hapten diphenylcyclopropenone (DPC).

The CDR3 sequence is CASSLRPPKTGPALFSSYEQYF. The DNA is TGTGCCAGCAGCTTACGGCCCCCGAAGACAGGGCCTGCTCTCTTCTCCTCTTACGAGCAGTACTTC. This sequence uses TRBV7-2 and TRBJ2-7; 7 junctional bases match TRBD1. The V end gives up 2 bases and the J end 4 bases, leaving 29 bases in the junction not matched to a gene. Inclusive of the bounding cysteine and phenylalanine, the CDR3 is 22 residues long. Only the CDR3 portion is preserved as DNA: 66 bases, with reading frame beginning at the first base. Via the germline V gene, CDR1 is SGHTA and CDR2 FQGNSA.